This TCR beta chain was captured by sequencing in a study of blood T cell repertoires in COVID-19 (TCRdb year 2020). In the study overall: The collaborator samples originated in the United States, Italy and Spain and spanned the acute and convalescent phases of COVID-19. The material from the prospective study consisted of cDNA or gDNA derived from T cells, B-cell-depleted T cells, or PBMCs. Subjects who had been exposed to COVID-19, were actively infected with it, or had recovered from it provided the deeply sampled blood TCRbeta repertoires that made up the dataset. A freely available public database, intended as a resource for researchers studying the immune response to SARS-CoV-2, is where the repertoires were released. The samples were drawn from two sources: the first 160 participants of the ongoing ImmuneRACE study, and 1,200 or so subjects contributed by 6 global collaborators. A de-identified subject ID, COVID-19 status, age in years and sex were almost always included in the sample metadata. Where HLA class I and class II types were available, the types were taken from metadata supplied by the sample provider, not from assay-based typing. Study-wide findings and limitations: The quantity of clinical and demographic metadata differed by source and by participant and was supplied without curation.

The immunoSEQ Assay, a bias-controlled multiplex PCR, was used to amplify TCRbeta CDR3 regions from genomic DNA. Under the source paper's analysis protocol: Nucleated cell counts per sample were estimated from amplification of reference gene primers within the assay. To quantify the absolute abundance of each unique TCRbeta CDR3 rearrangement, sequence reads were collapsed and filtered. For each sample, productive Simpson clonality was calculated as the square root of Simpson's diversity index over productive rearrangements. Drawn from immuneACCESS, this table holds only the in-frame rearrangements with V and J called that TCRdb kept. Clones are partly lost; checked studies trace under half to an unresolved V gene and leave the rest unexplained. V and J calls and clone size are given by that table; D and trimming were obtained from the DNA. Present in this sample are 75,000 or so clones, over 80% of which were seen just once. The leading ten clones occupy approximately 5.8% of the sample.

From the cysteine through the phenylalanine, the CDR3 covers 16 amino acids. Only CDR3 DNA remains: 48 bases, in frame from the first base. V loses 0 bases of germline sequence and J loses 6 bases, and the interval between the two ends is 16 bases. The germline V gene provides CDR1 LGHNA and CDR2 YSLEER. This clone was detected many times. Its specific antigen is unknown. No much larger clone exists at a distance of one base, and base qualities are not known. Whole blood was collected in K2EDTA tubes by collaborating institutions according to the institutions' own protocols. For TCRbeta analysis, collaborators shipped samples in one of three forms: frozen whole blood, isolated PBMCs, or DNA extracted from either of those sample types.

This TCR was recovered from a man aged 55-75 years with active or convalescent COVID-19. The chain uses TRBV4-3 and TRBJ2-3; perhaps TRBD2 is the D gene, with 7 bases matching. The sample taken for sequencing was peripheral blood. The nucleotide sequence is given as TGCGCCAGCAGCCAAGATTGGAGGGGGGGCGGGGATACGCAGTATTTT. Protein translation: CASSQDWRGGGDTQYF.